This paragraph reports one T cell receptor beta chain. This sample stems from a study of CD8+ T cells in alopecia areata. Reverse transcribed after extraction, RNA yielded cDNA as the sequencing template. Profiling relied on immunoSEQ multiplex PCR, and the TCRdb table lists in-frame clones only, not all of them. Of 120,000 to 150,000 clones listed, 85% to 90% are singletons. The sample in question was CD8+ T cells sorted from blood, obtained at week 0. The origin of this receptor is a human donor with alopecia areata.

The CDR3 DNA sequence: TGCGCCAGCAGCCAAGACCCGGGACAGGGGGCGGACGAGCAGTACTTC. Residues: CASSQDPGQGADEQYF. The chain recombines TRBV4-1 with TRBJ2-7; 12 bases align to TRBD1. The trim removed 0 bases at V and 5 bases at J, leaving 5 bases unmatched. This CDR3 spans 16 amino acids. Germline values: CDR1 MGHRA, CDR2 YSYEKL.